Below are 22 T cell receptor beta chains sequenced from a single sample in a study of blood T cell repertoires in COVID-19 (dated by TCRdb to 2018 to 2020). The library was prepared using the immunoSEQ multiplex PCR assay. The source is immuneACCESS, and TCRdb retained only in-frame sequences with V and J called. Part of the clones is not carried over; for the studies checked, unresolved V genes explain less than half of this, and the remainder is unexplained. The sample records around 52,000 clones, about 90% of which are singletons. 20% to 25% of the sample belongs to the ten largest clones. The sample consisted of peripheral blood. Source of these receptors: a woman of 80 years or more with COVID-19, enrolled during active disease.

A single count supports this clone. The chain couples TRBV30 to TRBJ1-1; a weak D match, TRBD1 (6 bases). This CDR3 spans 13 amino acids. Germline lookup yields CDR1 GTSNPN and CDR2 SVGIG (reference sequence). V lost 8 bases, J lost 2 bases, and 15 bases lay in between. This chain's CDR3 is CAGGGAVNTEAFF. The DNA for the CDR3 is TGTGCCGGCGGGGGGGCAGTAAACACTGAAGCTTTCTTT.

V is TRBV7-9 and J is TRBJ1-1; a possible D gene is TRBD1 (6 bases). Germline V gene sequence: CDR1 SEHNR, CDR2 FQNEAQ (reference sequence). CDR3 length equals 13 residues. V gave up 5 bases and J gave up 1 base, with 8 bases separating them. This chain's CDR3 is CASSPTGNTEAFF. The CDR3 DNA reads as TGTGCCAGCAGCCCGACAGGGAACACTGAAGCTTTCTTT. The whole variable domain, filled in from reference TRBV7-9 and TRBJ1-1, reads DTGVSQNPRHKITKRGQNVTFRCDPISEHNRLYWYRQTLGQGPEFLTYFQNEAQLEKSRLLSDRFSAERPKGSFSTLEIQRTEQGDSAMYLCASSPTGNTEAFFGQGTRLTVV.

The CDR3 DNA sequence: TGTGCCAGCAGCTATGACCGGGATCCCTACGAGCAGTACTTC. This codes for CASSYDRDPYEQYF. The V call is TRBV7-9, the J call TRBJ2-7, with D possibly matching TRBD2 (5 bases). Per the germline V gene, CDR1 is SEHNR and CDR2 is FQNEAQ (reference sequence). V lost 4 bases and J 2 bases, leaving 12 bases between the germline ends. This CDR3 contains 14 residues.

J is TRBJ2-2 and V is TRBV19; 9 bases line up with TRBD2. Germline CDR1 LNHDA, CDR2 SQIVND (reference sequence). This CDR3 has 14 residues. V gave up 3 bases and J gave up 8 bases; unmatched junction bases: 4. CDR3 in amino acids: CASSMASGDGELFF. Written as DNA, the CDR3 is TGTGCCAGTAGTATGGCTAGCGGGGATGGGGAGCTGTTTTTT.

The chain recombines TRBV5-4 with TRBJ1-3; 8 bases fit TRBD1. The V gene's germline CDR1 is SGHNT and CDR2 YYREEE (reference sequence). The V gene end was trimmed by 4 bases and the J gene end by 4 bases; junction bases not matched to a gene: 4. The CDR3 has 14 amino acids. The CDR3 here is CASSPDRVGNTIYF. The CDR3 DNA follows: TGTGCCAGCAGCCCGGACAGGGTGGGAAACACCATATATTTT.

This chain links TRBV3-1 (or the pseudogene TRBV3-2) with TRBJ1-5; D may be TRBD1 (5 bases). This CDR3 has 14 amino acids. The germline V gene has CDR1 LGHDT and CDR2 YNNKEL (reference sequence). V was shortened by 2 bases and J by 6 bases, with 11 bases between the two germline ends. Here the CDR3 reads CASSQSGKGQPQHF. CDR3 coding DNA: TGTGCCAGCAGCCAATCAGGGAAAGGTCAGCCCCAGCATTTT.

The CDR3 nucleotides are TGTGCCAGCAGCCAGGGACAGCTCTTGAACACTGAAGCTTTCTTT. Translation: CASSQGQLLNTEAFF. V is TRBV3-1 (or the pseudogene TRBV3-2) and J is TRBJ1-1, with TRBD1 matching over 7 bases. This CDR3 has 15 amino acids. Per the germline V gene, CDR1 is LGHDT and CDR2 is YNNKEL (reference sequence). V was pared by 3 bases and J by 0 bases, with 4 bases of the junction left unmatched.

The chain is built from TRBV19 and TRBJ1-4; D remains ambiguous. There are 15 residues in the CDR3. CDR1 and CDR2 from the germline V gene are LNHDA and SQIVND (reference sequence). Trimming left V 4 bases short and J 5 bases short, with 14 bases between. The CDR3 nucleotides read TGTGCCAGTAGTACCTCACAAGTCCTGAATGAAAAACTGTTTTTT. Amino acids: CASSTSQVLNEKLFF.

The chain carries TRBV27 and TRBJ2-3, with a possible D match to TRBD1 (6 bases). CDR3 length equals 16 residues. V lost 5 bases, J lost 0 bases, and 15 bases lay in between. Germline V CDR1 and CDR2: MNHEY, SMNVEV (reference sequence). CDR3 region: CASSALDRTSTDTQYF. CDR3 nucleotide sequence: TGTGCCAGCAGTGCCCTCGACAGGACAAGCACAGATACGCAGTATTTT.

The rearrangement uses TRBV5-1 and TRBJ1-1; 10 bases line up with TRBD1. Germline trimming cut 3 bases from V and 1 base from J; bases unmatched to any gene: 12. The CDR3 runs to 18 residues. Germline values: CDR1 SGHRS, CDR2 YFSETQ. This CDR3 is CASSYRDRGSGSNTEAFF. The CDR3 DNA sequence: TGCGCCAGCAGCTACCGGGACAGGGGCAGTGGGTCGAACACTGAAGCTTTCTTT.

There are a few counts of this clone. The chain combines TRBV5-1 with TRBJ2-1, with TRBD2 matching over 11 bases. This CDR3 is built from 15 residues. The V segment lost 6 bases and the J segment 9 bases; nucleotides outside the gene matches: 11. Looked up from germline, CDR1 is SGHRS and CDR2 is YFSETQ. The CDR3, as DNA: TGCGCCAGCACTGCGGGCTTAGCGGGGGGGAGTGAGCAGTTCTTC. Residues: CASTAGLAGGSEQFF.

The table lists this clone with a few counts. This rearrangement joins TRBV7-9 to TRBJ1-3; D might be TRBD1 (5 bases). Germline lookup yields CDR1 SEHNR and CDR2 FQNEAQ (reference sequence). This CDR3 is 14 amino acids long. The germline V and J ends were trimmed by 3 bases and 16 bases, with 22 bases remaining between them. CDR3 sequence: CASSLGDSSFPVYF. As DNA, the CDR3 is TGTGCCAGCAGCTTGGGTGACAGTTCCTTCCCCGTTTATTTT.

This sequence joins TRBV15 and TRBJ1-5; TRBD1 might be the D (5 bases). Trimming took 5 bases from V and 3 from J, leaving 11 bases between them. The CDR3 is made up of 14 amino acids. Per the germline V gene, CDR1 is LNHNV and CDR2 is YYDKDF (reference sequence). Here the CDR3 reads CATSWAGLNQPQHF. The CDR3 coding sequence is TGTGCCACCAGCTGGGCGGGGCTCAATCAGCCCCAGCATTTT.

Here the CDR3 DNA reads TGTGCCAGCTCATCACAGGGGGCGAATGAAAAACTGTTTTTT. As protein: CASSSQGANEKLFF. The chain carries TRBV18 and TRBJ1-4; 9 bases are shared with TRBD1. Trimming took 5 bases from V and 5 from J; bases not matched to a gene: 3. The germline V gene has CDR1 KGHSH and CDR2 LQKENI. This CDR3 is built from 14 residues.

This clone was detected once. The rearrangement uses TRBV5-1 and TRBJ1-4; D may be TRBD1 (6 bases). V gave up 3 bases and J gave up 0 bases, with 9 bases separating them. Germline V gene lookup returns CDR1 SGHRS and CDR2 YFSETQ. This CDR3 region has 15 residues. The CDR3 region is CASSSAGATNEKLFF. The CDR3 nucleotides are TGCGCCAGCAGCTCCGCAGGGGCAACTAATGAAAAACTGTTTTTT.

This clone was picked up one time. The V gene is TRBV7-3, the J gene TRBJ1-1, with 9 bases aligning to TRBD1. CDR1 and CDR2 (germline): SGHTA, FQGTGA. Germline trimming cut 4 bases from V and 4 bases from J; bases unmatched to any gene: 4. The CDR3 loop spans 14 amino acids. Written as DNA, the CDR3 is TGTGCCAGCAGCTCGACAGGGGGGAGCACTGAAGCTTTCTTT. It translates to CASSSTGGSTEAFF. The complete variable domain, with remaining parts taken from reference TRBV7-3 and TRBJ1-1, reads GAGVSQTPSNKVTEKGKYVELRCDPISGHTALYWYRQSLGQGPEFLIYFQGTGAADDSGLPNDRFFAVRPEGSVSTLKIQRTERGDSAVYLCASSSTGGSTEAFFGQGTRLTVV.

CDR3: CASSWGQNQPQHF. The DNA of the CDR3 is TGTGCCAGCAGCTGGGGACAGAATCAGCCCCAGCATTTT. The V and J genes are TRBV5-4 and TRBJ1-5, with 7 bases matching TRBD1. CDR3 length: 13 amino acids. J gave up 4 bases and V 3 bases, and 1 base lay outside the gene matches. In germline, CDR1 is SGHNT, CDR2 YYREEE (reference sequence).

The rearrangement links TRBV6-6 to TRBJ1-5; TRBD1 aligns across 7 bases. Germline CDR1 is MNHNY and CDR2 is SVGAGI (reference sequence). Losses at the gene ends were 5 bases for V and 2 bases for J; bases not matched to a gene: 6. The CDR3 is 15 residues long. The CDR3 is CASSPGQQGNQPQHF. DNA for the CDR3: TGTGCCAGCAGTCCGGGACAGCAGGGCAATCAGCCCCAGCATTTT.

The chain carries TRBV30 and TRBJ2-3; tentatively, D is TRBD2 (5 bases). The CDR3 runs to 12 residues. V lost 3 bases, J lost 7 bases, and 11 bases lay in between. Germline V gene sequence: CDR1 GTSNPN, CDR2 SVGIG (reference sequence). CDR3 region: CAWRKGAHTQYF. CDR3 nucleotide sequence: TGTGCCTGGAGGAAGGGAGCCCATACGCAGTATTTT. The full variable domain, completed using reference TRBV30 and TRBJ2-3, is SQTIHQWPATLVQPVGSPLSLECTVEGTSNPNLYWYRQAAGRGLQLLFYSVGIGQISSEVPQNLSASRPQDRQFILSSKKLLLSDSGFYLCAWRKGAHTQYFGPGTRLTVL.

The J gene is TRBJ2-6, the V gene TRBV30; D is undetermined. This CDR3 has 17 residues. From germline, CDR1 is GTSNPN and CDR2 SVGIG (reference sequence). Trimming cost V 0 bases and J 0 bases, with 12 bases left between them. The CDR3 coding sequence is TGTGCCTGGAGTGTATCAGTGCCCAACTCTGGGGCCAACGTCCTGACTTTC. Translated, it gives CAWSVSVPNSGANVLTF.

A few counts support this clone. The chain combines TRBV2 with TRBJ2-5, with TRBD2 matching over 9 bases. The CDR3 extends over 16 amino acids. Unmatched junction bases numbered 6, after V lost 2 bases and J lost 2 bases. Germline V CDR1 and CDR2: SNHLY, FYNNEI. The DNA of the CDR3 is TGTGCCAGCAGTGAATGGATAGCGGGGGCGCAAGAGACCCAGTACTTC. This encodes CASSEWIAGAQETQYF.

V and J are TRBV30 and TRBJ2-1, with 8 bases identical to TRBD2. Losses at the gene ends were 3 bases for V and 2 bases for J; bases not matched to a gene: 3. Germline V gives CDR1 GTSNPN, CDR2 SVGIG (reference sequence). This CDR3 is built from 14 residues. The CDR3 nucleotides are TGTGCCTGGAGGTCAGCGGGGGCCTACAATGAGCAGTTCTTC. It codes for CAWRSAGAYNEQFF.